This TCR beta chain is from a study of shared clonotypes between healthy human individuals. The CDR3 has 14 amino acids. Trimming left V 4 bases short and J 0 bases short, with 7 bases between. In germline, CDR1 is ENHRY, CDR2 SYGVKD. Selected positively for CCR7 and CD45RO-negative, naive CD8 cells excluded terminally differentiated effector memory CD45RA+ cells. Sorted subsets were amplified in replicate PCRs using around 220 ng DNA, approximately 30,000 T cell genomes. Authors' analysis steps: From ImmunoSEQ came sequences covering only the junction and carrying no quality scores, so filtering differed. The assay was immunoSEQ multiplex PCR, and TCRdb's table has in-frame clones only and misses some. V and J calls and clone size are given by that table; D and trimming were obtained from the DNA. The sample includes around 2.1 million clones, about 93% of them seen just once. Findings and caveats of the study: Only blood samples were collected, and tissue repertoires likely differ.

To note about this clone: Its matching antigen is unknown.

The receptor was isolated from a man younger than 35 in good health. Some clones in this sample may be carry-over from other donors' samples. The source material was naive CD8+ T cells from PBMCs. This chain links TRBV10-3 with TRBJ1-5; D call uncertain. In DNA form, the CDR3 reads TGTGCCATCAGTGCAGAGTATAGCAATCAGCCCCAGCATTTT. Translating gives CAISAEYSNQPQHF.